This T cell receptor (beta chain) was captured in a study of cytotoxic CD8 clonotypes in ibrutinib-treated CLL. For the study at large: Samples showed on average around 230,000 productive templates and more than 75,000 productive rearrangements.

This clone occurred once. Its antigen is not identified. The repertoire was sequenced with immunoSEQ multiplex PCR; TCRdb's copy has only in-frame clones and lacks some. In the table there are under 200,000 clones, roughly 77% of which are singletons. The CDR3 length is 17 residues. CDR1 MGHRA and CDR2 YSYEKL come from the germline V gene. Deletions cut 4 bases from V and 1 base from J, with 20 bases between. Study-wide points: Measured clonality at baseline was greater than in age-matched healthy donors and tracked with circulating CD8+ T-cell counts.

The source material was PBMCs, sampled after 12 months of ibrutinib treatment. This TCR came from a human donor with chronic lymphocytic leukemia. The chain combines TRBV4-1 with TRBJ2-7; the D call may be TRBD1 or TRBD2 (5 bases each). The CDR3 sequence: CASSRGGQNRRSYEQYF. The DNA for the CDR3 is TGCGCCAGCAGCCGTGGAGGACAAAACAGGAGATCCTACGAGCAGTACTTC.